Below are 28 T cell receptor beta chains sequenced from a single sample in a study. TCRdb recomputed calls from the RT-PCR reads with MiXCR, one row per CDR3 protein. The data contain about 700,000 distinct CDR3 sequences, about 14% of them singletons. The sample taken for sequencing was memory CD4+ T cells from blood. Receptors were obtained from a female donor in good health, serving as a healthy control.

This clonotype has more than one count but fewer than ten. The chain has TRBV19 and TRBJ2-7; possibly TRBD1 for D (6 bases). This CDR3 has 15 amino acids. The V and J ends lost 3 bases and 7 bases respectively, with 19 bases between them. Germline V gene sequence: CDR1 LNHDA, CDR2 SQIVND (reference sequence). The CDR3 loop is CASSITGTHSREQYF. CDR3 in DNA: TGTGCCAGTAGTATCACCGGGACACACTCCCGGGAGCAGTACTTC. Full variable domain (outside the CDR3, taken from reference TRBV19 and TRBJ2-7): DGGITQSPKYLFRKEGQNVTLSCEQNLNHDAMYWYRQDPGQGLRLIYYSQIVNDFQKGDIAEGYSVSREKKESFPLTVTSAQKNPTAFYLCASSITGTHSREQYFGPGTRLTVT.

This clonotype was seen repeatedly, ten times or more. As DNA, the CDR3 is TGTGCCATCAGTGAGTCTGGAGGGGGAGCGAGCTACACCTTC. This encodes CAISESGGGASYTF. The V gene is TRBV10-3, the J gene TRBJ1-2, with TRBD1 as a possible D gene (6 bases). Per germline, CDR1 ENHRY and CDR2 SYGVKD. Trimming cost V 0 bases and J 9 bases, with 14 bases left between them. The CDR3 has 14 residues.

The genes are TRBV20-1 and TRBJ1-4; 9 nucleotides align to TRBD1. Germline trimming cut 6 bases from V and 7 bases from J; bases unmatched to any gene: 9. Germline-derived CDR1 and CDR2 are DFQATT and SNEGSKA (reference sequence). The CDR3 has 14 residues. The DNA of the CDR3 is TGCAGTGCCAAACAGGGGGCAGGAGGTGAAAAACTGTTTTTT. Protein product: CSAKQGAGGEKLFF.

The chain employs TRBV12-3 or TRBV12-4 and TRBJ2-3; 8 bases agree with TRBD2. The CDR3 consists of 16 residues. V was pared by 3 bases and J by 2 bases, with 7 bases of the junction left unmatched. The CDR3 region is CASSFQASGLTDTQYF. Written as DNA, the CDR3 is TGTGCCAGCAGTTTTCAGGCTAGCGGGCTCACAGATACGCAGTATTTT.

The chain recombines TRBV3-1 with TRBJ1-5, with D perhaps matching TRBD1 (5 bases). V lost 0 bases and J 5 bases, leaving 14 bases between the germline ends. CDR1 and CDR2 from the germline V gene are LGHDT and YNNKEL (reference sequence). The CDR3 consists of 16 residues. The CDR3 coding sequence is TGTGCCAGCAGCCAAGATCAGGGTTCGAATCATCAGCCCCAGCATTTT. Translating gives CASSQDQGSNHQPQHF.

The genes are TRBV7-8 and TRBJ2-1; the match to TRBD1 covers 9 bases. The germline CDR1 and CDR2 sequences are SGHVS and FQNEAQ. V was pared by 6 bases and J by 8 bases, with 11 bases of the junction left unmatched. The CDR3 spans 15 residues. CDR3 nucleotides: TGTGCCAGCAGAACCTGGGGACAGGGTATCGATGAGCAGTTCTTC. Residues: CASRTWGQGIDEQFF. The full variable domain, with the rest looked up from reference TRBV7-8 and TRBJ2-1, is GAGVSQSPRYKVAKRGQDVALRCDPISGHVSLFWYQQALGQGPEFLTYFQNEAQLDKSGLPSDRFFAERPEGSVSTLKIQRTQQEDSAVYLCASRTWGQGIDEQFFGPGTRLTVL.

This clonotype was counted ten times or more. J is TRBJ2-2 and V is TRBV10-2; D uncertain. The CDR3 covers 13 residues. The germline CDR1 and CDR2 sequences are WSHSY and SAAADI. V lost 3 bases to trimming and J lost 3 bases, with 5 bases between them. The CDR3 loop reads CASSEVDTGELFF. The DNA for the CDR3 is TGCGCCAGCAGTGAAGTGGACACCGGGGAGCTGTTTTTT.

The sample holds many counts of this clonotype. The chain has TRBV18 and TRBJ2-5; 9 bases fit TRBD1. The germline V gene encodes CDR1 KGHSH and CDR2 LQKENI. The junction had 9 bases not matched to a gene; V was cut back by 3 bases and J by 4 bases. The CDR3 has 16 amino acids. The CDR3 sequence: CASSPRSTTGGETQYF. CDR3 sequence (DNA): TGTGCCAGCTCACCTCGTTCAACGACAGGGGGAGAGACCCAGTACTTC.

V usage is TRBV5-1 and J usage is TRBJ2-7; 10 bases align to TRBD2. The V gene end was trimmed by 4 bases and the J gene end by 1 base; junction bases not matched to a gene: 5. CDR3 length: 15 residues. The germline V gene has CDR1 SGHRS and CDR2 YFSETQ. Here the CDR3 reads CASSRGTSESYEQYF. The CDR3 DNA follows: TGCGCCAGCAGCCGAGGGACTAGCGAATCCTACGAGCAGTACTTC.

This clonotype occurred a few times. V and J are TRBV20-1 and TRBJ2-1; no clear D. The V gene lost 0 bases and the J gene lost 5 bases, with 8 bases spanning the gap. The CDR3 runs 13 residues. Germline loops: CDR1 DFQATT, CDR2 SNEGSKA (reference sequence). DNA of the CDR3: TGCAGTGCTAGAGATCCGTACGACAATGAGCAGTTCTTC. It is translated as CSARDPYDNEQFF.

Remarks on this clonotype: Mismatch with germline at one junction end may stem from a read error. The chain uses TRBV7-2 and TRBJ2-1; D ambiguous. CDR3 length equals 11 residues. Germline V gene sequence: CDR1 SGHTA, CDR2 FQGNSA. This chain's CDR3 is CAISPAYEQFF. The CDR3 DNA is TGTGCCATCAGCCCAGCTTATGAGCAGTTCTTC. Full variable domain (outside the CDR3, taken from reference TRBV7-2 and TRBJ2-1): GAGVSQSPSNKVTEKGKDVELRCDPISGHTALYWYRQSLGQGLEFLIYFQGNSAPDKSGLPSDRFSAERTGGSVSTLTIQRTQQEDSAVYLCAISPAYEQFFGPGTRLTVL.

The chain has TRBV14 and TRBJ2-6; D is ambiguous. Germline CDR1 is SGHDN and CDR2 is FVKESK. V gave up 5 bases and J gave up 6 bases, with 17 bases separating them. The CDR3 runs to 16 residues. As DNA, the CDR3 is TGTGCCAGCAGCTATTGGACGGATTCTTCGGCCAACGTCCTGACTTTC. Translated: CASSYWTDSSANVLTF.

This clonotype was observed a few times. The CDR3 nucleotides read TGCGCCAGCAGCGTGTTCGACAGGGTTGAGACTGAAGCTTTCTTT. Translated: CASSVFDRVETEAFF. The V call is TRBV5-1, the J call TRBJ1-1; 7 nucleotides align to TRBD1. CDR1 and CDR2 (germline): SGHRS, YFSETQ. V was clipped by 4 bases and J by 5 bases; unmatched bases: 11. The CDR3 sequence is 15 residues long.

In this sample, this clonotype turned up a few times. V gene TRBV7-3 combines with J gene TRBJ2-7; D is unresolved. V lost 5 bases to trimming and J lost 2 bases, with 10 bases between them. CDR1 is SGHTA, CDR2 FQGTGA, per germline. The CDR3 covers 13 residues. CDR3 region: CASSPCAAYEQYF. The CDR3 DNA follows: TGTGCCAGCAGCCCTTGTGCCGCCTACGAGCAGTACTTC.

The V and J genes are TRBV6-5 and TRBJ1-2, with a weak D call TRBD1 (6 bases). The CDR3 contains 14 residues. The V gene lost 6 bases and the J gene lost 2 bases, with 13 bases spanning the gap. Germline V lookup: CDR1 MNHEY, CDR2 SVGAGI. DNA for the CDR3: TGTGCCAGCAGCCGGACCGGACAGAACTATGGCTACACCTTC. Its translation: CASSRTGQNYGYTF.

The gene calls are TRBV6-2 or TRBV6-3 and TRBJ1-2, with D unresolved. The CDR3 runs 16 residues. V shed 6 bases and J shed 5 bases, with 22 bases lying between them. CDR1 is MNHEY, CDR2 SVGEGT, per germline. CDR3 nucleotide sequence: TGTGCCAGCAGCCCGGTCGACCATAGGAAGGTATATGGCTACACCTTC. The encoded protein is CASSPVDHRKVYGYTF.

This clonotype was recorded a few times. The chain has TRBV4-2 and TRBJ2-1; 7 nucleotides match TRBD2. Germline CDR1 and CDR2: LGHNA and YNFKEQ. The CDR3 totals 16 residues. V shed 1 base and J 2 bases; nucleotides not matched to a gene: 5. Here the CDR3 reads CASSQGVGGTYNEQFF. As DNA, the CDR3 is TGTGCCAGCAGCCAAGGAGTGGGGGGGACCTACAATGAGCAGTTCTTC.

On this clonotype: A much larger clone differs by one base, so this may be a read error. The chain joins TRBV7-9 to TRBJ2-5; D tentatively fits TRBD1 or TRBD2 (5 bases each). The CDR3 is made up of 14 amino acids. CDR1 and CDR2 from the germline V gene are SEHNR and FQNEAQ (reference sequence). CDR3 DNA: TGTGCCACCAGCCCTTGGGACGGCCAAGAGACCCAGTACTTC. This sequence encodes CATSPWDGQETQYF.

A note on this clonotype: One junction end does not reproduce the germline sequence, and a read error may be involved. The V call is TRBV24-1, the J call TRBJ1-5; perhaps TRBD1 as D (5 bases). Germline V CDR1 and CDR2: KGHDR, SFDVKD. CDR3 size: 15 residues. The CDR3 is CATSEAGRSNQPQHF. In DNA, the CDR3 is TGTGCAACCAGTGAGGCAGGGCGAAGCAATCAGCCCCAGCATTTT.

The CDR3 DNA reads TGTGCCAGCGGGCGGGTAGTCGAGCAGTACTTC. Encoded protein: CASGRVVEQYF. The V gene is TRBV2, the J gene TRBJ2-7; D perhaps matches TRBD2 (5 bases). CDR1 is SNHLY and CDR2 is FYNNEI in the germline V gene. The CDR3 covers 11 residues. V lost 8 bases to trimming and J lost 6 bases, with 11 bases between them.

In its sample, this clonotype was seen many times. This chain uses TRBV5-6 with TRBJ1-5; D ambiguous. Deletions cut 2 bases from V and 3 bases from J, with 9 bases between. The CDR3 spans 14 residues. Germline CDR1 reads SGHDT; CDR2 reads YYEEEE. Here the CDR3 reads CASSFRGSNQPQHF. For the CDR3, the DNA is TGTGCCAGCAGCTTTCGGGGTTCCAATCAGCCCCAGCATTTT.

This chain connects TRBV7-2 to TRBJ2-5, with unresolved D. V lost 3 bases and J 3 bases, leaving 11 bases between the germline ends. The CDR3 has 14 residues. Looked up from germline, CDR1 is SGHTA and CDR2 is FQGNSA. In DNA, the CDR3 is TGTGCCAGCAGCTTTAGCCTCTTAAAAGAGACCCAGTACTTC. Amino acids: CASSFSLLKETQYF.

This clonotype was counted at least ten times. V usage is TRBV27 and J usage is TRBJ2-7, with D possibly being TRBD1 (7 bases). V lost 3 bases to trimming and J lost 3 bases, with 15 bases between them. The germline CDR1 and CDR2 sequences are MNHEY and SMNVEV (reference sequence). The CDR3 totals 15 residues. CDR3 sequence (DNA): TGTGCCAGCAGTTTCCGGGGCAGGGGGGTCTACGAGCAGTACTTC. It is translated as CASSFRGRGVYEQYF.

This clonotype was seen repeatedly, ten times or more. A read error may produce the germline difference seen at one junction end. The rearrangement links TRBV7-7 to TRBJ2-2, with D possibly being TRBD1 or TRBD2 (5 bases each). CDR1 and CDR2 from the germline V gene are SSHAT and FNYEAQ (reference sequence). This CDR3 has 14 amino acids. Written as DNA, the CDR3 is TGTGCTAGCAGCCCAGGGACGTACACCGGGGAGCTGTTTTTT. Protein sequence: CASSPGTYTGELFF.

This chain uses TRBV12-3 or TRBV12-4 with TRBJ1-2; no firm D call. V lost 6 bases, J lost 6 bases, and 11 bases lay in between. CDR3 length: 12 residues. The CDR3 is CASSSIWDGYTF. CDR3 nucleotides: TGTGCCAGCAGCTCCATTTGGGATGGCTACACCTTC.

The chain joins TRBV5-1 to TRBJ2-7, with D unresolved. Germline V gene data show CDR1 as SGHRS and CDR2 as YFSETQ. V dropped 0 bases and J dropped 0 bases, with 7 bases sitting between them. The CDR3 length is 14 residues. CDR3 protein: CASSLEAFSYEQYF. CDR3 nucleotide sequence: TGCGCCAGCAGCTTGGAGGCATTCTCCTACGAGCAGTACTTC.

The rearrangement links TRBV28 to TRBJ2-3; 7 bases line up with TRBD2. J lost 2 bases, V lost 2 bases, and 13 bases had no gene match. This CDR3 contains 18 residues. CDR1 and CDR2 from the germline V gene are MDHEN and SYDVKM. This CDR3 is CASSLMGFGGSVTDTQYF. Here the CDR3 DNA reads TGTGCCAGCAGTTTAATGGGTTTTGGCGGGAGTGTCACAGATACGCAGTATTTT.

This rearrangement joins TRBV20-1 to TRBJ2-1; TRBD2 aligns across 8 bases. CDR1 DFQATT and CDR2 SNEGSKA come from the germline V gene (reference sequence). The ends lost 6 bases at V and 4 bases at J; junction bases unmatched: 8. The CDR3 totals 14 residues. CDR3: CSAPISGIYNEQFF. CDR3 coding DNA: TGCAGTGCCCCAATTAGCGGGATTTACAATGAGCAGTTCTTC.